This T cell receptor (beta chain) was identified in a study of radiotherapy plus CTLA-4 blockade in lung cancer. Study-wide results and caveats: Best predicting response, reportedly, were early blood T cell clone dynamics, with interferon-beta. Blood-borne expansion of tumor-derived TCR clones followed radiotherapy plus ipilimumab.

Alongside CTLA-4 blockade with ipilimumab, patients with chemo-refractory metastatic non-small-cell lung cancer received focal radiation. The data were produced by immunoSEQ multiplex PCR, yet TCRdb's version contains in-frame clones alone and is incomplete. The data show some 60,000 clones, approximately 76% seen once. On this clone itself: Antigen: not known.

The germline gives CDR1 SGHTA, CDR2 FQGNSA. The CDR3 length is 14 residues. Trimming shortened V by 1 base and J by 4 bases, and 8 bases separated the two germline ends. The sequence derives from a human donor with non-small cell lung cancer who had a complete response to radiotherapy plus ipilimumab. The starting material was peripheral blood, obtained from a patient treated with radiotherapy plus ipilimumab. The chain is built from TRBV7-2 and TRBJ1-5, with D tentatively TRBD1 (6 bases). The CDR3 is CASSLDRENQPQHF. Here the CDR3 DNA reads TGTGCCAGCAGCTTAGACAGGGAGAATCAGCCCCAGCATTTT.